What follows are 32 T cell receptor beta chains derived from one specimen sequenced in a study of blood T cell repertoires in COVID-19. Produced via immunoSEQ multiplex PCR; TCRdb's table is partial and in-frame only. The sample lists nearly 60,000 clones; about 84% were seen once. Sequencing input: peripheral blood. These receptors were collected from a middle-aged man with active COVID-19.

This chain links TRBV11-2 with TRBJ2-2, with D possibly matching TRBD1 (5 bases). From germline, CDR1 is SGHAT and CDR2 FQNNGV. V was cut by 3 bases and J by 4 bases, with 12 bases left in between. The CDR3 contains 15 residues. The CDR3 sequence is CASSFDRQFTGELFF. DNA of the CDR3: TGTGCCAGCAGCTTTGATAGACAGTTCACCGGGGAGCTGTTTTTT.

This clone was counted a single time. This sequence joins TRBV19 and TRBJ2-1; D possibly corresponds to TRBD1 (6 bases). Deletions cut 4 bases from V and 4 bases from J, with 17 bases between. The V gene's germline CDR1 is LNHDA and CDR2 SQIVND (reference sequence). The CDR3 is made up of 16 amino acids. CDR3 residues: CASSKGGEPLYNEQFF. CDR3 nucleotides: TGTGCCAGTAGTAAAGGGGGAGAGCCCCTTTACAATGAGCAGTTCTTC.

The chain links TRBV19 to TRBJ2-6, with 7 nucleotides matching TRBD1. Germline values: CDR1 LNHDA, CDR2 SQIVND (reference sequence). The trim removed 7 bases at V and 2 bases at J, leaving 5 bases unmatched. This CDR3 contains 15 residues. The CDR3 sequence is CASTDRAAGANVLTF. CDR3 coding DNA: TGTGCCAGTACCGACAGGGCGGCTGGGGCCAACGTCCTGACTTTC.

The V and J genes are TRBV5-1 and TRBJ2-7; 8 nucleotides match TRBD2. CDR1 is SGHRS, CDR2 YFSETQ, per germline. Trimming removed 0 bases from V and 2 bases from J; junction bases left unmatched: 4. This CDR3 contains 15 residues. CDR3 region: CASSLGLARTYEQYF. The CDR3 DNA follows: TGCGCCAGCAGCTTGGGACTAGCGAGAACCTACGAGCAGTACTTC. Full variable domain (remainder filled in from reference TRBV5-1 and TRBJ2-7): KAGVTQTPRYLIKTRGQQVTLSCSPISGHRSVSWYQQTPGQGLQFLFEYFSETQRNKGNFPGRFSGRQFSNSRSEMNVSTLELGDSALYLCASSLGLARTYEQYFGPGTRLTVT.

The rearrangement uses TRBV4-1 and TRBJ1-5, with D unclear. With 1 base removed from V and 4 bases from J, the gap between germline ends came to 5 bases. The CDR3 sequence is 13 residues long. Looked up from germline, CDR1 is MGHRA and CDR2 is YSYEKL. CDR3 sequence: CASSQAENQPQHF. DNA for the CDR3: TGCGCCAGCAGCCAAGCCGAGAATCAGCCCCAGCATTTT.

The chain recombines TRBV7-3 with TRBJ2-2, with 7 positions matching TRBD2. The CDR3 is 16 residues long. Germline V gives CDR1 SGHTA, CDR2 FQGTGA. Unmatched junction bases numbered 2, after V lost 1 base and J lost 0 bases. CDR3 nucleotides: TGTGCCAGCAGCTTAAACGGGGGGTCGAACACCGGGGAGCTGTTTTTT. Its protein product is CASSLNGGSNTGELFF.

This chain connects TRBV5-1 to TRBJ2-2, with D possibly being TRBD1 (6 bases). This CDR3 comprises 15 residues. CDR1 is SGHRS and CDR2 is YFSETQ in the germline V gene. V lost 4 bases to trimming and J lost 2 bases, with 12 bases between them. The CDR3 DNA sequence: TGCGCCAGCAGCATCGGACAGTTTAACACCGGGGAGCTGTTTTTT. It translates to CASSIGQFNTGELFF.

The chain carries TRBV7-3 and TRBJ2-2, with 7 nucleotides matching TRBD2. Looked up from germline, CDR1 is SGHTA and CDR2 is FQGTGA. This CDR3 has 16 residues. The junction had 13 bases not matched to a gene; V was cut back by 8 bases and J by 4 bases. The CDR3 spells CASAQNGGSVTGELFF. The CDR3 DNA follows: TGTGCCAGCGCACAGAACGGCGGGAGTGTCACCGGGGAGCTGTTTTTT.

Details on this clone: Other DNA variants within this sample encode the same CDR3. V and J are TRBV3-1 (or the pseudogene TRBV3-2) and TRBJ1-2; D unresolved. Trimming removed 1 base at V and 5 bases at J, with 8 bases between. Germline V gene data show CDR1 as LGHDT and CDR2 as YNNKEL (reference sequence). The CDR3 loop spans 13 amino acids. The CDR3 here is CASSQGQNYGYTF. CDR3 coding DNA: TGTGCCAGCAGCCAAGGGCAGAATTATGGCTACACCTTC.

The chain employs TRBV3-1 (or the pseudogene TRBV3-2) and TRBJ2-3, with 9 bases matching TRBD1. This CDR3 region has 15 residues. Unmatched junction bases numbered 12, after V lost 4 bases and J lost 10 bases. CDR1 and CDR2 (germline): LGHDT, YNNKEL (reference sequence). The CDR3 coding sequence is TGTGCCAGCAGCCGGGGACAGGGCGGCTTTTCGCCGCAGTATTTT. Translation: CASSRGQGGFSPQYF.

The CDR3 bases are TGTGCCAGCAGCCGAAGACTAGGGGAGCAGTACTTC. The encoded protein is CASSRRLGEQYF. The chain combines TRBV6-6 with TRBJ2-7; the D gene is possibly TRBD2 (6 bases). Germline values: CDR1 MNHNY, CDR2 SVGAGI (reference sequence). Trimming shortened V by 6 bases and J by 7 bases, and 13 bases separated the two germline ends. The CDR3 length is 12 residues.

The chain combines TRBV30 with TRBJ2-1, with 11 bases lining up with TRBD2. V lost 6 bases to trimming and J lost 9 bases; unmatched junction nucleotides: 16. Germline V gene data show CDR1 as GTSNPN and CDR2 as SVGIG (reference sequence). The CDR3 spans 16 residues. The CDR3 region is CACPRSISGRVAEQFF. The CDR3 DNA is TGTGCCTGCCCCCGGTCTATTAGCGGGAGGGTGGCTGAGCAGTTCTTC.

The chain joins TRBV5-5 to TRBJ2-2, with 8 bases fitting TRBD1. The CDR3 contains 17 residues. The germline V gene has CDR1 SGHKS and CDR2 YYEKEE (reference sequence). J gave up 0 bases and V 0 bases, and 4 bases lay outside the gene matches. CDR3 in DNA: TGTGCCAGCAGCTTGGCCCAGGGGGCTACGAACACCGGGGAGCTGTTTTTT. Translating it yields CASSLAQGATNTGELFF.

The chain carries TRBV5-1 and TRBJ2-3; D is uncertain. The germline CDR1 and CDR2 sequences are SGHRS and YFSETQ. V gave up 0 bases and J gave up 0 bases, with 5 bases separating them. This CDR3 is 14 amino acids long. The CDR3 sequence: CASSLGQSTDTQYF. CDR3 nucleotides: TGCGCCAGCAGCTTGGGGCAGAGCACAGATACGCAGTATTTT.

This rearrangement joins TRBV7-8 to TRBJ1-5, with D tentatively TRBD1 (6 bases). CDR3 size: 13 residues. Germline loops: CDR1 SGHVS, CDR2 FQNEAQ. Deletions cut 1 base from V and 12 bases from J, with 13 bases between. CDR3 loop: CASSLGTATNQHF. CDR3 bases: TGTGCCAGCAGCTTAGGGACAGCCACGAACCAGCATTTT.

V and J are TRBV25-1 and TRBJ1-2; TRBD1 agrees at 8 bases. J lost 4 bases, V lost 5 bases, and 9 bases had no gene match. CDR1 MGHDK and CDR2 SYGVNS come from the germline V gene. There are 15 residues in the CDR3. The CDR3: CASSSSTGEAYGYTF. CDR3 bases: TGTGCCAGCAGTTCCTCGACAGGGGAGGCCTATGGCTACACCTTC.

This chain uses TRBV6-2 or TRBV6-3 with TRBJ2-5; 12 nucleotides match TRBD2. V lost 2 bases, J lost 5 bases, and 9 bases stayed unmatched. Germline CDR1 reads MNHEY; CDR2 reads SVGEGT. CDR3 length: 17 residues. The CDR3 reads CASSYPPSGRARETQYF. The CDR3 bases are TGTGCCAGCAGTTACCCCCCTAGCGGGAGGGCCCGGGAGACCCAGTACTTC.

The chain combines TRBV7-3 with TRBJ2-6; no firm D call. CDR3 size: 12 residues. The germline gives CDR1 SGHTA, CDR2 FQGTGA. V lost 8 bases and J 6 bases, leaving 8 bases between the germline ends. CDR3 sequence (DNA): TGTGCCAGCTCCGAGGCGGCCAACGTCCTGACTTTC. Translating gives CASSEAANVLTF.

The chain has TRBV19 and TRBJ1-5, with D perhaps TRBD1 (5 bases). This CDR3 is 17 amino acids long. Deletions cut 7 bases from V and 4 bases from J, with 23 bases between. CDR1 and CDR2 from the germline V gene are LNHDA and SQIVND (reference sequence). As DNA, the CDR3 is TGTGCCAGTACCTCATGGCTCCTCCACAGGCCGAATCAGCCCCAGCATTTT. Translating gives CASTSWLLHRPNQPQHF.

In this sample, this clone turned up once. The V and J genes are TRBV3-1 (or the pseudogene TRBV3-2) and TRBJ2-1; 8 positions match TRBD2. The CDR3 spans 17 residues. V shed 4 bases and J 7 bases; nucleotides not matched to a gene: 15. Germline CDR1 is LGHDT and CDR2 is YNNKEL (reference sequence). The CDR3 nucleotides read TGTGCCAGCAGCCCCTCCCGGGGGGGGGTCCTCGGGAATGAGCAGTTCTTC. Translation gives CASSPSRGGVLGNEQFF.

Here the CDR3 reads CASSLPRGTNEKLFF. The CDR3 DNA follows: TGTGCCAGCAGTTTACCAAGGGGAACTAATGAAAAACTGTTTTTT. The chain recombines TRBV28 with TRBJ1-4; D perhaps matches TRBD1 (5 bases). Germline CDR1 and CDR2: MDHEN and SYDVKM. This CDR3 is 15 amino acids long. The V end was cut by 2 bases, the J end by 1 base, with 8 bases between. Filled out from reference TRBV28 and TRBJ1-4, the complete variable domain reads DVKVTQSSRYLVKRTGEKVFLECVQDMDHENMFWYRQDPGLGLRLIYFSYDVKMKEKGDIPEGYSVSREKKERFSLILESASTNQTSMYLCASSLPRGTNEKLFFGSGTQLSVL.

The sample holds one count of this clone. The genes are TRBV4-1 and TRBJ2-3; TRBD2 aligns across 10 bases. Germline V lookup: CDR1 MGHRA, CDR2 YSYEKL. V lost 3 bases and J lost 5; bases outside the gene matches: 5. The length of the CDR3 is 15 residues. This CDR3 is CASSHLAGAGDTQYF. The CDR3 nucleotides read TGCGCCAGCAGCCACCTAGCGGGAGCAGGAGATACGCAGTATTTT.

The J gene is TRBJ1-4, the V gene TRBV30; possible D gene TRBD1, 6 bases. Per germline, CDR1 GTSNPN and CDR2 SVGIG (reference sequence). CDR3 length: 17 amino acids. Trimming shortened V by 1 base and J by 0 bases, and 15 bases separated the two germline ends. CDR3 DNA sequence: TGTGCCTGGAGTGGTTTTGTGGGGGCTGCAACTAATGAAAAACTGTTTTTT. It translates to CAWSGFVGAATNEKLFF.

CDR3 sequence: CASSQSPDSYGYTF. Here the CDR3 DNA reads TGTGCCAGCAGCCAAAGCCCCGATAGCTATGGCTACACCTTC. The chain is built from TRBV4-2 and TRBJ1-2, with unresolved D. The CDR3 contains 14 residues. Germline V gene data show CDR1 as LGHNA and CDR2 as YNFKEQ. With 2 bases removed from V and 4 bases from J, the gap between germline ends came to 11 bases.

CDR3 DNA: TGCGCCAGCAGCGATAAGGAGGGGGCGCCCAAAAACATTCAGTACTTC. Translation: CASSDKEGAPKNIQYF. The chain is built from TRBV5-1 and TRBJ2-4, with a tentative D call TRBD1 (7 bases). The CDR3 loop spans 16 amino acids. V dropped 4 bases and J dropped 2 bases, with 16 bases sitting between them. Germline CDR1 SGHRS, CDR2 YFSETQ.

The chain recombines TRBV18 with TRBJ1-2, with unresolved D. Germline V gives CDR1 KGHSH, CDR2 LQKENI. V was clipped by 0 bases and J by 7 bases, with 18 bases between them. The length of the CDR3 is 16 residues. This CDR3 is CASSPPFERVTGGYTF. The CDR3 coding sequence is TGTGCCAGCTCACCACCGTTTGAGAGGGTGACGGGTGGCTACACCTTC.

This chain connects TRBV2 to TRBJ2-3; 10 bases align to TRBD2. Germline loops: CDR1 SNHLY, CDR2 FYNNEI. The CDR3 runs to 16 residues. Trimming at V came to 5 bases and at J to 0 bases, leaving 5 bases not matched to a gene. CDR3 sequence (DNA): TGTGCCAGCAGTCGGCTAGCGGGAGAAAGCACAGATACGCAGTATTTT. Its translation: CASSRLAGESTDTQYF.

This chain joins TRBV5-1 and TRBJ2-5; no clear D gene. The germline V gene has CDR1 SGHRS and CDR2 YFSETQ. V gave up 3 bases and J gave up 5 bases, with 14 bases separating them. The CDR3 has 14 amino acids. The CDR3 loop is CASSSSSGVETQYF. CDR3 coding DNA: TGCGCCAGCAGCTCGAGCTCGGGTGTGGAGACCCAGTACTTC. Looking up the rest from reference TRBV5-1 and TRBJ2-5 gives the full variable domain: KAGVTQTPRYLIKTRGQQVTLSCSPISGHRSVSWYQQTPGQGLQFLFEYFSETQRNKGNFPGRFSGRQFSNSRSEMNVSTLELGDSALYLCASSSSSGVETQYFGPGTRLLVL.

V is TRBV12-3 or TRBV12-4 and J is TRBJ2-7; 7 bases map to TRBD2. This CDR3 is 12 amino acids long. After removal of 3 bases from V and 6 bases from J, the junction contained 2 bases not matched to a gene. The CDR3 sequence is CASSFSGGEQYF. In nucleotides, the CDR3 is TGTGCCAGCAGTTTTTCGGGGGGCGAGCAGTACTTC.

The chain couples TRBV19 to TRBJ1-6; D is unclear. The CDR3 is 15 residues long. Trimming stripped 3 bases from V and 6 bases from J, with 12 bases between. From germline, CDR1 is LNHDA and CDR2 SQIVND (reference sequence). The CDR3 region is CASSITDMGNSPLHF. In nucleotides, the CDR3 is TGTGCCAGTAGTATCACCGACATGGGTAATTCACCCCTCCACTTT.

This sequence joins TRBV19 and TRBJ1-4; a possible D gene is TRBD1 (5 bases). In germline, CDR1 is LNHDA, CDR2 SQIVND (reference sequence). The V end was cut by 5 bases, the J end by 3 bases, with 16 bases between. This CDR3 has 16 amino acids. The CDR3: CASSGAASRSNEKLFF. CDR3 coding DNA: TGTGCCAGTAGTGGGGCCGCCAGCCGCTCTAATGAAAAACTGTTTTTT.

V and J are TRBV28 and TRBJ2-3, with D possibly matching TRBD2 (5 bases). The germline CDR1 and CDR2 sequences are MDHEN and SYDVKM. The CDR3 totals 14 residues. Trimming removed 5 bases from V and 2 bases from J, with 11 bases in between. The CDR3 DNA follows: TGTGCCAGCAGTCCCCCAGCGGTCACAGATACGCAGTATTTT. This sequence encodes CASSPPAVTDTQYF.